This T cell receptor beta chain is drawn from a study of beta chain features in type 1 diabetes. Across the study: Sorted cells numbering under 140,000,000 were examined across all samples.

Remarks on this clone: Its antigen remains unidentified.

Points from the study as a whole: Researchers cautioned that cDNA sequencing could over-represent cells with high TCR expression. Shorter TCRB CDR3s, moderately but significantly so, marked every one of the four CD4+ subsets in Type 1 diabetes patients.

What was sequenced were expressed TCRB transcripts, since all of the isolated RNA had been reverse transcribed. Repertoires were generated with immunoSEQ multiplex PCR, while TCRdb's copy carries only in-frame clones and drops some. Of more than 110,000 clones listed, roughly 7.2% are singletons. Sorting with CD45RO/CCR7/CD25/CD127/CD95/CD27 yielded naive, central memory, regulatory and stem-like memory CD4+ cells. Germline V gives CDR1 SGHKS, CDR2 YYEKEE (reference sequence). The CDR3 covers 15 residues. V trimming: 0 bases; J trimming: 4 bases; junction bases outside the gene matches: 3. The receptor was isolated from a woman in her twenties or thirties in good health. The specimen sequenced was central memory CD4+ T cells from blood. The gene calls are TRBV5-5 and TRBJ2-7; TRBD2 agrees at 11 bases. The chain's CDR3 is CASSLVAGGMYEQYF. DNA for the CDR3: TGTGCCAGCAGCTTGGTAGCGGGAGGGATGTACGAGCAGTACTTC.